This T cell receptor beta chain emerged from a study of T-cell reconstitution after alpha-beta-depleted transplantation in children. The CDR3 has 15 amino acids. Trimming removed 4 bases at V and 1 base at J, with 16 bases between. Germline loops: CDR1 SQVTM, CDR2 ANQGSEA. This clonotype was counted between two and nine times. A library of TCRbeta sequences, prepared with unique molecular identifiers, was generated. TCRdb used MiXCR to reprocess the PCR reads, holding one entry per CDR3 protein. The data contain about 480,000 distinct CDR3 sequences, around 12% of them singletons. This TCR was sampled from a human donor who donated a stem cell graft to a child with combined immunodeficiency. The sequences come from PBMCs from the stem cell graft donor, collected from the stem cell graft. The chain is built from TRBV29-1 and TRBJ1-1; tentative D call: TRBD1 (6 bases). The CDR3 region is CSVGGRGGPNTEAFF. The CDR3 DNA follows: TGCAGCGTTGGAGGAAGGGGGGGACCGAACACTGAAGCTTTCTTT.